The 7 T cell receptor beta chains listed next were all sequenced from one sample in a study of shared clonotypes between healthy human individuals. TCRdb's table, derived via immunoSEQ multiplex PCR, lists solely in-frame clones and lacks some. Among fewer than 2.5 million clones listed, roughly 93% were seen once. The sample taken for sequencing was naive CD4+ T cells from PBMCs. Subset specified: CD45RA+ positively selected. These receptors originate from a man between 18 and 35 years old in good health. Some clones in this sample may be carry-over from other donors' samples.

This chain joins TRBV11-3 and TRBJ1-4; D is ambiguous. Deletions cut 5 bases from V and 6 bases from J, with 10 bases between. Germline assignment: CDR1 SGHNT and CDR2 YENEEA. This CDR3 contains 13 residues. CDR3: CASSTGPDEKLFF. The CDR3 region has the DNA TGTGCCAGCAGCACTGGGCCGGATGAAAAACTGTTTTTT.

This clone was found a few times. The chain recombines TRBV28 with TRBJ1-2; D possibly corresponds to TRBD1 (5 bases). CDR3 length: 11 residues. Trimming pared 7 bases from V and 3 bases from J, leaving 6 bases between. CDR1 is MDHEN and CDR2 is SYDVKM in the germline V gene. The CDR3 nucleotides are TGTGCCAGCACGACAGACTATGGCTACACCTTC. Its translation is CASTTDYGYTF.

The gene calls are TRBV14 and TRBJ2-7; unclear D gene. Germline V gene data show CDR1 as SGHDN and CDR2 as FVKESK. V was pared by 5 bases and J by 8 bases, with 13 bases between. The CDR3 sequence is 12 residues long. The CDR3 loop reads CASSTVGSKQYF. CDR3 in DNA: TGTGCCAGCAGCACTGTGGGTTCCAAGCAGTACTTC. The full variable domain, completed using reference TRBV14 and TRBJ2-7, is EAGVTQFPSHSVIEKGQTVTLRCDPISGHDNLYWYRRVMGKEIKFLLHFVKESKQDESGMPNNRFLAERTGGTYSTLKVQPAELEDSGVYFCASSTVGSKQYFGPGTRLTVT.

The V and J genes are TRBV6-1 and TRBJ2-7; no definite D call. Per germline, CDR1 MNHNS and CDR2 SASEGT. The CDR3 is 15 amino acids. V shed 0 bases and J shed 0 bases, with 9 bases lying between them. This chain's CDR3 is CASSEAPVSSYEQYF. Written as DNA, the CDR3 is TGTGCCAGCAGTGAAGCTCCGGTGAGCTCCTACGAGCAGTACTTC.

The V call is TRBV7-3, the J call TRBJ2-1; D tentatively fits TRBD1 or TRBD2 (5 bases each). V lost 5 bases to trimming and J lost 0 bases, with 14 bases between them. The length of the CDR3 is 16 residues. Germline V gene data show CDR1 as SGHTA and CDR2 as FQGTGA. In nucleotides, the CDR3 is TGTGCCAGCAGCCCCGGGACGGTTAGCTCCTACAATGAGCAGTTCTTC. It yields the protein CASSPGTVSSYNEQFF.

The chain recombines TRBV28 with TRBJ1-1; D may be TRBD1 (5 bases). Looked up from germline, CDR1 is MDHEN and CDR2 is SYDVKM. The V and J ends lost 7 bases and 1 base respectively, with 13 bases between them. This CDR3 comprises 14 residues. The CDR3: CASNLSGGNTEAFF. The CDR3, as DNA: TGTGCCAGCAACTTAAGCGGGGGGAACACTGAAGCTTTCTTT.

The chain combines TRBV6-1 with TRBJ1-5; 7 bases match TRBD1. This CDR3 has 14 residues. The ends lost 3 bases at V and 6 bases at J; junction bases unmatched: 5. Per germline, CDR1 MNHNS and CDR2 SASEGT. In DNA, the CDR3 is TGTGCCAGCAGTGACAGGGGGAACGGTCAGCCCCAGCATTTT. It specifies CASSDRGNGQPQHF.